This T cell receptor beta chain was identified during a study of cytomegalovirus exposure and HLA in healthy donors. The PCR was carried out with 60 Vbeta primers and 13 Jbeta primers. Method: immunoSEQ multiplex PCR; TCRdb's copy keeps in-frame clones and lacks some. Among roughly 120,000 clones, about four fifths were seen once, and the ten largest hold approximately 0.93%. This clonotype originated in a human donor in good health. Sequencing was performed on PBMCs.

The CDR3 here is CASSSSPYEQYF. CDR3 DNA: TGTGCCAGCAGCTCCTCCCCCTACGAGCAGTACTTC. The chain combines TRBV7-9 with TRBJ2-7, with D hard to call. CDR1 and CDR2 from the germline V gene are SEHNR and FQNEAQ (reference sequence). V lost 4 bases to trimming and J lost 2 bases, with 6 bases between them. The CDR3 loop spans 12 amino acids.